Described below is a single TCR beta chain sequence and its context. The sample originates from a study of CD8 T cells in Susac syndrome. The V gene lost 8 bases and the J gene lost 3 bases, with 16 bases spanning the gap. Germline V gene sequence: CDR1 GTSNPN, CDR2 SVGIG (reference sequence). This CDR3 spans 13 amino acids. A quantity of about 0.5 to 1 ug RNA underwent reverse transcription using random hexamers. immunoSEQ multiplex PCR amplified TCR beta CDR3 across 54 Vbeta, 13 Jbeta. TCRdb re-called the immunoSEQ multiplex PCR reads with MiXCR, one entry per CDR3 protein. The table lists about 200,000 distinct CDR3 sequences, approximately 95% of them singletons, with about 0.094% in the top ten. Sequencing of TCR beta drew on CD8+ and CD4+ T cells from blood. TEMRA cells were enriched by FACS, and CD4+ and CD8+ T cells were negatively isolated.

The V call is TRBV30, the J call TRBJ1-1; weak D call: TRBD1 (6 bases). The sample taken for sequencing was CD4+ T cells from PBMCs. The sequence came from a human donor in good health. The CDR3 loop reads CAGTYREDTEAFF. Here the CDR3 DNA reads TGTGCCGGCACTTACAGGGAGGACACTGAAGCTTTCTTT.